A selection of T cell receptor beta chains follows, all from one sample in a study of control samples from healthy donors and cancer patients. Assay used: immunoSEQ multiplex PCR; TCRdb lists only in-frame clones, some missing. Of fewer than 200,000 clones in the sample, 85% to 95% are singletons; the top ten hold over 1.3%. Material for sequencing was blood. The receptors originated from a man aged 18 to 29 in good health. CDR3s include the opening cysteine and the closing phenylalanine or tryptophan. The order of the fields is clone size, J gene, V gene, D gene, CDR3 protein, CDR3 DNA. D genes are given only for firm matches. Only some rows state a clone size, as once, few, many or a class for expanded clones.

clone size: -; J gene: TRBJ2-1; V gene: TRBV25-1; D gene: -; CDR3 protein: CASSGIAGAYNEQFF; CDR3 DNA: TGTGCCAGCAGTGGAATTGCGGGGGCATACAATGAGCAGTTCTTC
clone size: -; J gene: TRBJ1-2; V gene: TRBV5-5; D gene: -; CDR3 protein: CASSPGPTNYGYTF; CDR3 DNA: TGTGCCAGCAGCCCGGGACCGACGAACTATGGCTACACCTTC
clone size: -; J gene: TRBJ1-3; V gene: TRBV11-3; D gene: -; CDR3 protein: CASRNPSGLLRNGNTIYF; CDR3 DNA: TGTGCCAGCAGGAATCCATCAGGGTTACTGAGGAATGGAAACACCATATATTTT
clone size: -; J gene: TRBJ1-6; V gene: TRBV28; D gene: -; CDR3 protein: CASSYLGQGNSPLHF; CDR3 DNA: TGTGCCAGCAGCTACCTCGGCCAGGGGAATTCACCCCTCCACTTT
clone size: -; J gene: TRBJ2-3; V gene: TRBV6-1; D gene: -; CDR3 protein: CASSEPRRTDTQYF; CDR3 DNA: TGTGCCAGCAGTGAACCGAGGCGCACAGATACGCAGTATTTT
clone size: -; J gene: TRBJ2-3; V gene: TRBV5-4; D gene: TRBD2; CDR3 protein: CASSLGLAGDGDTQYF; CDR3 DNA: TGTGCCAGCAGCTTGGGACTAGCGGGGGATGGAGATACGCAGTATTTT
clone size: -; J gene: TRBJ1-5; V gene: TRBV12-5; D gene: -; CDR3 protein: CASGTDTNQPQHF; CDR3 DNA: TGTGCTAGTGGAACGGACACCAATCAGCCCCAGCATTTT
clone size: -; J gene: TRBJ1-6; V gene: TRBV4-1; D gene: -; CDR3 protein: CASTHYRGGEDSPLHF; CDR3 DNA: TGCGCCAGCACCCACTATAGAGGGGGGGAGGATTCACCCCTCCACTTT
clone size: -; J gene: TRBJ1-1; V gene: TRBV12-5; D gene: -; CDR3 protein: CASVQGGTTEAFF; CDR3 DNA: TGTGCTAGTGTCCAGGGAGGGACCACTGAAGCTTTCTTT
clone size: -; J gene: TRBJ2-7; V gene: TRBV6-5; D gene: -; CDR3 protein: CASSRTRTVSYEQYF; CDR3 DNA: TGTGCCAGCTCCCGAACTCGGACAGTCTCCTACGAGCAGTACTTC
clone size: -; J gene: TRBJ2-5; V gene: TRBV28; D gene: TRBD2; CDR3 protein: CASVPRGEIHETQYF; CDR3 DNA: TGTGCCAGCGTACCTCGGGGGGAAATTCATGAGACCCAGTACTTC
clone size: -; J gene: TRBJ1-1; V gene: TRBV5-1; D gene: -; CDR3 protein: CASSFTRTVRNTEAFF; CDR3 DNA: TGCGCCAGCAGCTTCACGAGGACAGTGAGGAACACTGAAGCTTTCTTT
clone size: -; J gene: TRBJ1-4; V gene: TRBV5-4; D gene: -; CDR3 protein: CASSSGRFGTNEKLFF; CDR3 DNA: TGTGCCAGCAGCTCGGGGAGGTTCGGGACTAATGAAAAACTGTTTTTT
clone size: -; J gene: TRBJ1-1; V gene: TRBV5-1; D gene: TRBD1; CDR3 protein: CASSKTGGKDTEAFF; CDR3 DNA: TGCGCCAGCAGCAAGACAGGGGGGAAAGACACTGAAGCTTTCTTT
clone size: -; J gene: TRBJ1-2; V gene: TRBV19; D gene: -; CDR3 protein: CASSISSKDYSNYGYTF; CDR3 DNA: TGTGCCAGTAGTATTTCCAGCAAAGACTACTCTAACTATGGCTACACCTTC
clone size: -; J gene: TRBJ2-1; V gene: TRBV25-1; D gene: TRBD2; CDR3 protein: CASQRLAGEGEQFF; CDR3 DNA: TGTGCCAGTCAAAGACTAGCGGGAGAAGGTGAGCAGTTCTTC
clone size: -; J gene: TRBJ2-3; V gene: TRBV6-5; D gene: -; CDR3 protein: CASRGRGLQGGQYF; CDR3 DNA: TGTGCCAGCAGGGGGAGGGGGTTACAGGGAGGGCAGTATTTT
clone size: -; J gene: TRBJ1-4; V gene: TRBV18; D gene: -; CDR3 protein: CASSPEGGSEKLFF; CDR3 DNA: TGTGCCAGCTCCCCGGAGGGGGGCAGCGAAAAACTGTTTTTT
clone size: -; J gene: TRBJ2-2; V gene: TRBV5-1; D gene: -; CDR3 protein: CASSLGGNLNTGELFF; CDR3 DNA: TGCGCCAGCAGCTTGGGAGGGAACCTGAACACCGGGGAGCTGTTTTTT
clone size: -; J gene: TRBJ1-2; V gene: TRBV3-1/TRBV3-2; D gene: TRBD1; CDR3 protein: CASSQQDRGLGYTF; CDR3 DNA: TGTGCCAGCAGCCAGCAAGACAGGGGGCTTGGCTACACCTTC
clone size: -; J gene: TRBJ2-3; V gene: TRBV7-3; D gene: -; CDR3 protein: CASSSGTYTDTQYF; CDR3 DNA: TGTGCCAGCAGCTCCGGGACCTACACAGATACGCAGTATTTT
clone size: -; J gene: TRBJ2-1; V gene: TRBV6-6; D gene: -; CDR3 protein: CASSYSRNNEQFF; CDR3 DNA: TGTGCCAGCAGTTACTCAAGGAACAATGAGCAGTTCTTC
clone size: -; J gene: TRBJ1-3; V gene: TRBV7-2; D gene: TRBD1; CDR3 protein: CASSLGQGAIEGNTIYF; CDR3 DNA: TGTGCCAGCAGCTTAGGGCAGGGGGCTATAGAAGGAAACACCATATATTTT
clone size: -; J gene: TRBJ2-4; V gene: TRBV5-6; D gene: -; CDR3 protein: CASSIQGLNDKNIQYF; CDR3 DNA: TGTGCCAGCAGCATACAGGGACTTAATGACAAAAACATTCAGTACTTC
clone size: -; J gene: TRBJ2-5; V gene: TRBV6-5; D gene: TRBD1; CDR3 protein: CASTGTGRETQYF; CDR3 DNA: TGTGCCAGCACTGGGACAGGGCGGGAGACCCAGTACTTC
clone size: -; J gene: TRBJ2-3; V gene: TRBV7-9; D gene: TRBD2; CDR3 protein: CASSSLGGLAPDTQYF; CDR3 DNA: TGTGCCAGCAGCTCCCTAGGGGGACTAGCTCCAGATACGCAGTATTTT
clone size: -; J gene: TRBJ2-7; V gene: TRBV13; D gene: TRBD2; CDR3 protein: CASSSSGLVYQYF; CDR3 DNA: TGTGCCAGCAGTTCTTCTGGACTAGTTTATCAGTACTTC
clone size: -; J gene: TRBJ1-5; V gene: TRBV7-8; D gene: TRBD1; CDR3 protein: CASSLVAGGFNQPQHF; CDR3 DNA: TGTGCCAGCAGCTTAGTGGCAGGGGGTTTCAATCAGCCCCAGCATTTT
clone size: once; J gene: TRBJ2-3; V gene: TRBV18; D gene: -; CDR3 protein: CASSVSTDTQYF; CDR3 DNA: TGTGCCAGCTCAGTAAGCACAGATACGCAGTATTTT
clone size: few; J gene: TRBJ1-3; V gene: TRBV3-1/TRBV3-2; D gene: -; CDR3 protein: CASSQTHSGNTIYF; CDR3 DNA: TGTGCCAGCAGCCAGACACACTCTGGAAACACCATATATTTT
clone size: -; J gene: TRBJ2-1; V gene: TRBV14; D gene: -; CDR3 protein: CASSPPQGQQFF; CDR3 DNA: TGTGCCAGCAGCCCACCCCAGGGACAGCAGTTCTTC
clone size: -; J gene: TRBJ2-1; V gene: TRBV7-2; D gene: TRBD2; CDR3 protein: CASSLLAGPYNEQFF; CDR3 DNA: TGTGCCAGCAGCTTACTAGCGGGTCCCTACAATGAGCAGTTCTTC
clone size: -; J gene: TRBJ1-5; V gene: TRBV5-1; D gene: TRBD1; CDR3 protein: CASSLGTGNQPQHF; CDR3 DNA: TGCGCCAGCAGCCTAGGGACAGGGAATCAGCCCCAGCATTTT
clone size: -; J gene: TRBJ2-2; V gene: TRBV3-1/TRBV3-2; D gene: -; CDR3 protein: CASGEWGELFF; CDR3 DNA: TGTGCCAGTGGGGAATGGGGGGAGCTGTTTTTT
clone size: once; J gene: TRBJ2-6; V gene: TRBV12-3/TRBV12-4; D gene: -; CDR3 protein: CASWASGANVPTF; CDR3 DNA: -
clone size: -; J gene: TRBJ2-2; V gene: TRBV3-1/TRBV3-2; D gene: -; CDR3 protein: CASSFTGELFF; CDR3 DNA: TGTGCCAGCAGTTTCACCGGGGAGCTGTTTTTT
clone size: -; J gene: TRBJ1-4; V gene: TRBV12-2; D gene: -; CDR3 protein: CASLTTATNEKLFF; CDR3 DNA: TGTGCAAGTCTCACTACCGCAACTAATGAAAAACTGTTTTTT
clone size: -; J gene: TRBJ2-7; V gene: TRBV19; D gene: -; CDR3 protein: CASSMTNGAYEQYF; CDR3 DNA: TGTGCCAGTAGTATGACCAACGGAGCCTACGAGCAGTACTTC
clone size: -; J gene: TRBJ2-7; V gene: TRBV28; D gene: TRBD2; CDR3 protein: CASRKSGGAVEQYF; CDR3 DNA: TGTGCCAGCAGGAAAAGCGGGGGGGCCGTCGAGCAGTACTTC
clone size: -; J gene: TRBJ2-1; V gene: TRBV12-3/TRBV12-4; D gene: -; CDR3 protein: CASSLSYNEQFF; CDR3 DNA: TGTGCCAGCAGTTTATCCTACAATGAGCAGTTCTTC
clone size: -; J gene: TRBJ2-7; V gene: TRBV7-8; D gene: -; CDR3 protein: CASSGQTGPYEQYF; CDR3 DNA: TGTGCCAGCAGCGGACAAACAGGGCCGTACGAGCAGTACTTC
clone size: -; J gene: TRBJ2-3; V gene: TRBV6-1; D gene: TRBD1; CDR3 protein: CASSVRVDRVPSTDTQYF; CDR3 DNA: TGTGCCAGCAGTGTTCGGGTCGACAGGGTACCTAGCACAGATACGCAGTATTTT
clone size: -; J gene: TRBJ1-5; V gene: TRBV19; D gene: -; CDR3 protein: CASSPDGVLSPNQPQHF; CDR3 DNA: TGTGCCAGTAGTCCTGACGGGGTCCTCTCCCCCAATCAGCCCCAGCATTTT
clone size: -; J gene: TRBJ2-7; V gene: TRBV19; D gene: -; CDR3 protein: CASSMSGGYAYEQYF; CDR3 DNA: TGTGCCAGTAGTATGTCAGGGGGGTACGCCTACGAGCAGTACTTC